These 8 T cell receptor beta chains came from one sample sequenced in a study of Ad26.COV2.S vaccination and SARS-CoV-2 variants (dated by TCRdb to the early 2020s). The treatment or condition label of this sample denotes: about 20 received Ad26.COV2.S at low or high dose, single or two shots; roughly five received placebo; per-sample allocation not given. Repertoires of vaccine and placebo recipients were sequenced from samples collected on day 63 after the first injection. Libraries came from the immunoSEQ multiplex PCR assay. TCRdb limited this immuneACCESS table to in-frame rearrangements with V and J called. A share of clones is missing; checked studies link under half to unresolved V genes, and the rest is unexplained. Recorded for this sample are about 250,000 clones; 87% of them occurred a single time. The ten largest account for less than 3.5% of the sample. Sample: peripheral blood, taken in a trial of Ad26.COV2.S vaccine versus placebo. The receptors originated from a person aged 18-65 years who received the Ad26.COV2.S COVID-19 vaccine or a placebo.

This chain joins TRBV5-1 and TRBJ2-5; D tentatively reads TRBD1 or TRBD2 (5 bases each). The CDR3 has 14 residues. The V gene lost 3 bases and the J gene lost 1 base, with 10 bases spanning the gap. In germline, CDR1 is SGHRS, CDR2 YFSETQ. CDR3 DNA sequence: TGCGCCAGCAGCTCCGGGGCCTCCCAAGAGACCCAGTACTTC. It encodes CASSSGASQETQYF.

This chain joins TRBV5-6 and TRBJ1-2; TRBD1 might be the D (5 bases). The CDR3 spans 16 residues. Trimming took 0 bases from V and 1 from J, leaving 13 bases between them. Per the germline V gene, CDR1 is SGHDT and CDR2 is YYEEEE. Here the CDR3 reads CASSLVDRDGNYGYTF. The CDR3 bases are TGTGCCAGCAGCTTGGTGGACCGGGACGGTAACTATGGCTACACCTTC.

This chain connects TRBV7-9 to TRBJ1-1; TRBD1 aligns across 7 bases. Losses at the gene ends were 4 bases for V and 2 bases for J; bases not matched to a gene: 7. This CDR3 is built from 15 residues. CDR1 and CDR2 (germline): SEHNR, FQNEAQ (reference sequence). The DNA for the CDR3 is TGTGCCAGCAGCTCGGGACAGCTAGTAAACACTGAAGCTTTCTTT. This translates into CASSSGQLVNTEAFF.

The rearrangement links TRBV6-6 to TRBJ2-7; TRBD1 matches at 9 bases. The CDR3 is 14 amino acids. V lost 3 bases, J lost 5 bases, and 5 bases stayed unmatched. Germline CDR1 MNHNY, CDR2 SVGAGI (reference sequence). The CDR3 spells CASSYSQGAHEQYF. The CDR3 region has the DNA TGTGCCAGCAGTTATTCACAGGGGGCCCACGAGCAGTACTTC.

The DNA for the CDR3 is TGTGCCAGCAGTTCACCGAACACTGAAGCTTTCTTT. As protein: CASSSPNTEAFF. The V and J genes are TRBV28 and TRBJ1-1; D gene ambiguous. Trimming removed 4 bases at V and 1 base at J, with 4 bases between. The germline CDR1 and CDR2 sequences are MDHEN and SYDVKM. The CDR3 has 12 residues.

The V gene is TRBV18, the J gene TRBJ1-3, with D perhaps TRBD1 (6 bases). Trimming pared 4 bases from V and 0 bases from J, leaving 16 bases between. The CDR3 has 17 amino acids. From germline, CDR1 is KGHSH and CDR2 LQKENI. CDR3 DNA: TGTGCCAGCTCACGCCCAGGGGCCCCTTTCTCTGGAAACACCATATATTTT. Translation gives CASSRPGAPFSGNTIYF. Combining the CDR3 with reference TRBV18 and TRBJ1-3 gives the whole variable domain NAGVMQNPRHLVRRRGQEARLRCSPMKGHSHVYWYRQLPEEGLKFMVYLQKENIIDESGMPKERFSAEFPKEGPSILRIQQVVRGDSAAYFCASSRPGAPFSGNTIYFGEGSWLTVV.

This clone was seen only once. The chain combines TRBV30 with TRBJ1-2; unclear D gene. Germline loops: CDR1 GTSNPN, CDR2 SVGIG (reference sequence). This CDR3 is built from 12 residues. Deletions cut 2 bases from V and 2 bases from J, with 6 bases between. CDR3 in DNA: TGTGCCTGGAGTCCCCAGAACTATGGCTACACCTTC. Protein sequence: CAWSPQNYGYTF.

The chain recombines TRBV28 with TRBJ2-2, with D perhaps TRBD1 (6 bases). The CDR3 is made up of 16 amino acids. In germline, CDR1 is MDHEN, CDR2 SYDVKM. The V gene lost 5 bases and the J gene lost 2 bases, with 15 bases spanning the gap. The CDR3 DNA reads as TGTGCCAGCAGTAGCCCCGGGACACCAAACACCGGGGAGCTGTTTTTT. This sequence encodes CASSSPGTPNTGELFF. The full variable domain, rest sourced from reference TRBV28 and TRBJ2-2, is DVKVTQSSRYLVKRTGEKVFLECVQDMDHENMFWYRQDPGLGLRLIYFSYDVKMKEKGDIPEGYSVSREKKERFSLILESASTNQTSMYLCASSSPGTPNTGELFFGEGSRLTVL.